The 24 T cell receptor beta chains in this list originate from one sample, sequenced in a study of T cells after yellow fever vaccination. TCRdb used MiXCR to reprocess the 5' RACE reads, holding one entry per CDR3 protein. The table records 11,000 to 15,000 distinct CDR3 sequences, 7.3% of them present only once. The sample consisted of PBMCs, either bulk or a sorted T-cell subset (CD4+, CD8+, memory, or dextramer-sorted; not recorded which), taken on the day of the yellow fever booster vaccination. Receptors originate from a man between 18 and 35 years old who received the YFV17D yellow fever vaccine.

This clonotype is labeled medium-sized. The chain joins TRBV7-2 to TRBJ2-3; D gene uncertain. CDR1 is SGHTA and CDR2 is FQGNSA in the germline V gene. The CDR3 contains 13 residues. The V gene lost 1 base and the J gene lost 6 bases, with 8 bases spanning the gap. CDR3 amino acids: CASSLGNGDTQYF. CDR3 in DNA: TGTGCCAGCAGCTTAGGGAACGGGGATACGCAGTATTTT.

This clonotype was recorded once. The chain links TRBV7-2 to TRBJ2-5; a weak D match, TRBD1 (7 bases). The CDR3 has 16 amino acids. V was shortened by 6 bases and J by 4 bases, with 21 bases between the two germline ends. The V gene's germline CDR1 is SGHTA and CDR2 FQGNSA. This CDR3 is CASSFPYAGGRETQYF. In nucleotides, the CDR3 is TGTGCCAGCAGTTTCCCTTACGCAGGGGGGAGAGAGACCCAGTACTTC.

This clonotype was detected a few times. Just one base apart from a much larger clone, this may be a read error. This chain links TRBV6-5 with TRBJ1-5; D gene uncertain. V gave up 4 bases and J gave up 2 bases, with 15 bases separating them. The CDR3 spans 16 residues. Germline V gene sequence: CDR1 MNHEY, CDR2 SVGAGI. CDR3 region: CASSSRGPQRNQPQHF. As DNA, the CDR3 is TGTGCCAGCAGTTCTAGAGGTCCCCAACGCAATCAGCCCCAGCATTTT.

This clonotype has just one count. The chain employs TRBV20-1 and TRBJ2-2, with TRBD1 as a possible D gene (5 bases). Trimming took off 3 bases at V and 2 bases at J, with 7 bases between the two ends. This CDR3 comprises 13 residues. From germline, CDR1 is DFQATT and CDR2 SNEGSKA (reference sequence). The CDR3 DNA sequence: TGCAGTGCTAGGCAGGGTAACACCGGGGAGCTGTTTTTT. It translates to CSARQGNTGELFF.

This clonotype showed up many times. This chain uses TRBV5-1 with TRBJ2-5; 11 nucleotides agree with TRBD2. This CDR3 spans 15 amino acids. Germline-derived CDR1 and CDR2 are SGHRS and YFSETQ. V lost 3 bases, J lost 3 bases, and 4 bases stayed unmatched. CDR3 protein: CASSSSTSGKETQYF. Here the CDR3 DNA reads TGCGCCAGCAGCTCTTCGACTAGCGGGAAAGAGACCCAGTACTTC. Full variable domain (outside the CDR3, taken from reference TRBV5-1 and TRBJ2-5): KAGVTQTPRYLIKTRGQQVTLSCSPISGHRSVSWYQQTPGQGLQFLFEYFSETQRNKGNFPGRFSGRQFSNSRSEMNVSTLELGDSALYLCASSSSTSGKETQYFGPGTRLLVL.

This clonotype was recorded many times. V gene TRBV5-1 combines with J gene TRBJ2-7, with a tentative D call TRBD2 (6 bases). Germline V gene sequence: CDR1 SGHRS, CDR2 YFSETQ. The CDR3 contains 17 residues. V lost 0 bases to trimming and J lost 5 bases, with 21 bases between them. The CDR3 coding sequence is TGCGCCAGCAGCTTGGGATGGGCGTCTGGGGGGAAGGACGAGCAGTACTTC. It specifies CASSLGWASGGKDEQYF.

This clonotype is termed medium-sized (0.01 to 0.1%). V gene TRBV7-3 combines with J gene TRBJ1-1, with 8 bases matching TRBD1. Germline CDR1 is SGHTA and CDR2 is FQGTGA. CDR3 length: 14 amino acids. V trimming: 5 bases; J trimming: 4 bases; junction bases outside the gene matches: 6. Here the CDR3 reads CASSLTGVSTEAFF. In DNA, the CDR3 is TGTGCCAGCAGCCTGACAGGGGTGAGCACTGAAGCTTTCTTT. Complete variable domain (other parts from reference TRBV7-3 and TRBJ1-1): GAGVSQTPSNKVTEKGKYVELRCDPISGHTALYWYRQSLGQGPEFLIYFQGTGAADDSGLPNDRFFAVRPEGSVSTLKIQRTERGDSAVYLCASSLTGVSTEAFFGQGTRLTVV.

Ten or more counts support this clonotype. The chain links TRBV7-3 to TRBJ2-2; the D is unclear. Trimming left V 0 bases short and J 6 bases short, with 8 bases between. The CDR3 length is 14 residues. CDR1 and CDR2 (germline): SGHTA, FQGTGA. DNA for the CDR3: TGTGCCAGCAGCTTAACTCGGCCGCCCGGGGAGCTGTTTTTT. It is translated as CASSLTRPPGELFF.

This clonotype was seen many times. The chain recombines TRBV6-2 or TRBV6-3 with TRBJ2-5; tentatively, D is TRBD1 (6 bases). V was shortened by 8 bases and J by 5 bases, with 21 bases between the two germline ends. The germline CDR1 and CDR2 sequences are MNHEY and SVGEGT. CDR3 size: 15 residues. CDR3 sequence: CASADYRAGSETQYF. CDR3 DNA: TGTGCCAGCGCCGATTACAGGGCAGGATCCGAGACCCAGTACTTC.

The CDR3 bases are TGTGCCAGCAGCGCCCTCGGGGGGGGTGGCACTGAAGCTTTCTTT. Its translation: CASSALGGGGTEAFF. The V gene is TRBV7-9, the J gene TRBJ1-1; D might be TRBD1 (5 bases). The V and J ends lost 5 bases and 4 bases respectively, with 17 bases between them. The germline V gene encodes CDR1 SEHNR and CDR2 FQNEAQ (reference sequence). The CDR3 runs 15 residues.

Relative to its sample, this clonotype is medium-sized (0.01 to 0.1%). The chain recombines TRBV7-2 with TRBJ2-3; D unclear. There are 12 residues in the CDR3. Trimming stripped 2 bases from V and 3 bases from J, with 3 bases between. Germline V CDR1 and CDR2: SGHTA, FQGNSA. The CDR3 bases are TGTGCCAGCAGCTTAATGACAGATACGCAGTATTTT. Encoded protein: CASSLMTDTQYF.

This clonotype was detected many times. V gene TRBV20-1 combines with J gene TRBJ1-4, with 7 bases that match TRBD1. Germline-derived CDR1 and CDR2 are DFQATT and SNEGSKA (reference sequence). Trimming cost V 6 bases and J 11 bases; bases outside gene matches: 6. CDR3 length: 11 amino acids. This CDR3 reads CSAPDRAKLFF. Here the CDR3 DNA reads TGCAGTGCACCCGACAGGGCCAAACTGTTTTTT.

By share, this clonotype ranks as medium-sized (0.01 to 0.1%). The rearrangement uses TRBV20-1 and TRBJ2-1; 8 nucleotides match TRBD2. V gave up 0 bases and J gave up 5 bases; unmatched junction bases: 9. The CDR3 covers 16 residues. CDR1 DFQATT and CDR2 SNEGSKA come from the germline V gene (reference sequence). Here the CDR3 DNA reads TGCAGTGCTAGAGATCCCAGAGCGGGGGCCCACAATGAGCAGTTCTTC. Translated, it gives CSARDPRAGAHNEQFF.

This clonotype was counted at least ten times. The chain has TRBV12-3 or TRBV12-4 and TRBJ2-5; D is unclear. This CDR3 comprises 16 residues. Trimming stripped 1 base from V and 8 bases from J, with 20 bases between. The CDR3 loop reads CASSLVLSVPPHTQYF. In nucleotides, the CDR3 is TGTGCCAGCAGTTTAGTACTATCTGTGCCTCCGCACACCCAGTACTTC.

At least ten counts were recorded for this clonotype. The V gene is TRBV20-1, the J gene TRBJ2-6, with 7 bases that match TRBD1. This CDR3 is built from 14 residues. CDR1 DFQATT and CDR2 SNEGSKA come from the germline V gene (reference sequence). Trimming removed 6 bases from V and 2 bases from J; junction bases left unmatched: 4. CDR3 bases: TGCAGTGCGGGGCAGGGGGCTGGGGCCAACGTCCTGACTTTC. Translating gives CSAGQGAGANVLTF.

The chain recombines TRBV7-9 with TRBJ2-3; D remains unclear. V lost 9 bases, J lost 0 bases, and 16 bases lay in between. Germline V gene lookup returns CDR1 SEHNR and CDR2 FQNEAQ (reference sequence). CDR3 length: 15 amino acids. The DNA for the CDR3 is TGTGCCAGTGGGCTTCGAACAGAGAGCACAGATACGCAGTATTTT. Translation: CASGLRTESTDTQYF.

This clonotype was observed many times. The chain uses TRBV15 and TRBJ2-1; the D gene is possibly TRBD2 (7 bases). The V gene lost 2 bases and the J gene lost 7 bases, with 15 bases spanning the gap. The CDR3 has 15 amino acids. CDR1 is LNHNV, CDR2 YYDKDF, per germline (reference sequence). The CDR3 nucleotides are TGTGCCACCAGCAGATCCAATAGGGGGGGGAATGAGCAGTTCTTC. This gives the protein CATSRSNRGGNEQFF.

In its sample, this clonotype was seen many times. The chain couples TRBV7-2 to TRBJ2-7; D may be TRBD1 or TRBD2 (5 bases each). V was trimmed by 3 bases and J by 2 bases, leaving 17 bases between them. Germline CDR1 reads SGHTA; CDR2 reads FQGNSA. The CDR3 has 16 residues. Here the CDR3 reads CASSFSWDVGTYEQYF. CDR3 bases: TGTGCCAGCAGCTTTTCGTGGGACGTGGGGACCTACGAGCAGTACTTC. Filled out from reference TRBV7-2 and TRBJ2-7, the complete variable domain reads GAGVSQSPSNKVTEKGKDVELRCDPISGHTALYWYRQSLGQGLEFLIYFQGNSAPDKSGLPSDRFSAERTGGSVSTLTIQRTQQEDSAVYLCASSFSWDVGTYEQYFGPGTRLTVT.

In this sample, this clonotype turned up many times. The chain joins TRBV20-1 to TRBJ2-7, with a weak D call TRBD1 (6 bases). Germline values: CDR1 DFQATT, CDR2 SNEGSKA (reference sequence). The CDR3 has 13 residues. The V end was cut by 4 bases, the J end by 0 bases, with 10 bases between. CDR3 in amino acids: CSAKTGISYEQYF. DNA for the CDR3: TGCAGTGCTAAGACAGGAATCTCCTACGAGCAGTACTTC.

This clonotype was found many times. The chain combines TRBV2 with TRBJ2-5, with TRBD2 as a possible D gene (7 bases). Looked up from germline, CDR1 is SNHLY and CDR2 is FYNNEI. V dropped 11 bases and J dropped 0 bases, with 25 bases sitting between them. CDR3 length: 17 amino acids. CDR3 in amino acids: CASQRGRAAVYQETQYF. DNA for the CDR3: TGTGCCTCGCAGAGGGGGAGGGCGGCGGTTTACCAAGAGACCCAGTACTTC.

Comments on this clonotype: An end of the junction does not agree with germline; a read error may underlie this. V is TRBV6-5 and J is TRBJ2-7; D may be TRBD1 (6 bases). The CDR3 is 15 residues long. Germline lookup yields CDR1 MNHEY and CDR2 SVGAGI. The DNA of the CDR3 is TGTGCCAGCTGTTACTCCCTGGACAGCGCCTTCGAGCAGTACTTC. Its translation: CASCYSLDSAFEQYF.

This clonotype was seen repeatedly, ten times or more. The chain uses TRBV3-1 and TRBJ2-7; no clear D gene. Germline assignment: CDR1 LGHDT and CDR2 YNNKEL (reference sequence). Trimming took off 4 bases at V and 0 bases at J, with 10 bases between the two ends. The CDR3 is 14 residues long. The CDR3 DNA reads TGTGCCAGCAGCCCGGTGATAAGCTCCTACGAGCAGTACTTC. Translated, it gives CASSPVISSYEQYF.

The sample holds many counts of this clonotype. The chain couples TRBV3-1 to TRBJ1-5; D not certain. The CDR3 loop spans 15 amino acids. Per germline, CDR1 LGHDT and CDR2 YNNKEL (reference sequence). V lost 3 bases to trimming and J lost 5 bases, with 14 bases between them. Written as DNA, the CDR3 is TGTGCCAGCAGCCATACGAATAAGGGAGATCAGCCCCAGCATTTT. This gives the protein CASSHTNKGDQPQHF.

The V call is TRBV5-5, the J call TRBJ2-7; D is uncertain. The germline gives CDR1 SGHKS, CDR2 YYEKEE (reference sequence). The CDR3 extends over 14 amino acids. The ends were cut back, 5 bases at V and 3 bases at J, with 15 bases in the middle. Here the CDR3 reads CASSFTQAFYEQYF. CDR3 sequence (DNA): TGTGCCAGCAGTTTTACTCAGGCTTTCTACGAGCAGTACTTC.